Listed below are T cell receptor beta chains from one sample, sequenced in a study of CD4 T cells in relation to SARS-CoV-2 and coronaviruses. Antigen specificity for these receptors is unknown. Profiled with immunoSEQ multiplex PCR; TCRdb holds only in-frame clones, not every one. The table has about 21,000 clones, more than 65% seen once. Sequencing was done on a sample of CD4+ T cells from PBMCs, cultured in vitro. The receptors shown here come from a human donor in good health. The CDR3 runs from the conserved cysteine through the conserved F or W. The D gene is left open where the match is weak. The size of a clone is reported for some rows only, either as once, few or many, or as a class for expanded clones.

J gene,D gene,clone size,V gene,CDR3 DNA,CDR3 protein
TRBJ1-1,.,.,TRBV7-2,TGTGCCAGCAGCTTAAGGTGGGGCCAGAACACTGAAGCTTTCTTT,CASSLRWGQNTEAFF
TRBJ1-1,.,.,TRBV29-1,TGCAGCGTCAAGGGGGGGGGCTCCACTGAAGCTTTCTTT,CSVKGGGSTEAFF
TRBJ1-3,.,.,TRBV7-8,TGTGCCAGCATTAAAGGGAGCTCTGGAAACACCATATATTTT,CASIKGSSGNTIYF
TRBJ2-7,.,.,TRBV2,TGTGCCAGCAGTGACACGACCCAGATTGTCTCCTACGAGCAGTACTTC,CASSDTTQIVSYEQYF
TRBJ1-2,.,.,TRBV19,TGTGCCAGTAGTATAGCGGGAGGAGCTAACTATGGCTACACCTTC,CASSIAGGANYGYTF
TRBJ1-6,TRBD1,.,TRBV6-5,TGTGCCAGCAGTCATACGACAGGGTACTTTTCACCCCTCCACTTT,CASSHTTGYFSPLHF
TRBJ1-1,.,.,TRBV30,TGTGCCTGGAGTGTTGTGCGGTTACGGGCTTTCTTT,CAWSVVRLRAFF
TRBJ1-1,TRBD1,.,TRBV2,TGTGCTAAGAGCGCGACAGGGGGCAACACTGAAGCTTTCTTT,CAKSATGGNTEAFF
TRBJ2-1,.,.,TRBV7-2,TGTGCCAGCAGCTTATTGGCTAGCGACCAGCAGTTCTTC,CASSLLASDQQFF
TRBJ1-5,.,.,TRBV10-3,TGTGCCATCAGTGCAGGGAGTAGCAATCAGCCCCAGCATTTT,CAISAGSSNQPQHF
TRBJ2-7,.,.,TRBV4-3,TGCGCCAGCAGCCAAGATGAAGGACCTAACCCCTACGAGCAGTACTTC,CASSQDEGPNPYEQYF
TRBJ2-4,.,once,TRBV11-2,TGTGCCAGCAAATCTTTAGCCAAAAACATTCAGTACTTC,CASKSLAKNIQYF
TRBJ2-5,.,.,TRBV29-1,TGCAGCGTTACCAACGAAGAGACCCAGTACTTC,CSVTNEETQYF
TRBJ2-3,.,.,TRBV7-2,TGTGCCAGCAGCTTAGAGGGTCGGCCCTTCACAGATACGCAGTATTTT,CASSLEGRPFTDTQYF
TRBJ2-1,.,.,TRBV12-5,TGTGCTAGTGGTACCTACAATGAGCAGTTCTTC,CASGTYNEQFF
TRBJ2-7,.,.,TRBV21-1,TGTGCCAGCAGCAAAGGTGCAGGGTGGGACTACGAGCAGTACTTC,CASSKGAGWDYEQYF
TRBJ2-5,TRBD2,.,TRBV5-1,TGCGCCAGCAGTCTCCTAGGGAGGGCTGTTCAAGAGACCCAGTACTTC,CASSLLGRAVQETQYF
TRBJ1-2,.,.,TRBV6-6,TGTGCCAGCAGCCTACTCAGGAACAGTGACTATGGCTACACCTTC,CASSLLRNSDYGYTF
TRBJ1-1,.,once,TRBV30,TGTGCCTGGGGAGGAGCCGTAGGTATGAACACTGAAGCTTTCTTT,CAWGGAVGMNTEAFF
TRBJ1-1,.,once,TRBV6-5,TGTGCCAGCTCCAAGGGGGACTTGAACACTGAAGCTTTCTTT,CASSKGDLNTEAFF
TRBJ2-4,TRBD2,.,TRBV5-1,TGCGCCAGCAGCTTTCTTGGACTAGCGGGGGGGTCTAGCAACATTCAGTACTTC,CASSFLGLAGGSSNIQYF
TRBJ2-7,TRBD1,.,TRBV10-1,TGCGCCAGCAGTGACCACAGGGGCTCCTACGAGCAGTACTTC,CASSDHRGSYEQYF
TRBJ1-5,.,.,TRBV28,TGTGCCAGCAGTTCTCATCTTGGGCAGCCCCAGCATTTT,CASSSHLGQPQHF
TRBJ1-3,.,.,TRBV7-2,TGTGCCAGCAGCTTAGAACAGGGACCCGGAAACACCATATATTTT,CASSLEQGPGNTIYF
TRBJ1-2,TRBD1,.,TRBV6-5,TGTGCCAGCAGTCCTCAGGGGGACTATGGCTACACCTTC,CASSPQGDYGYTF
TRBJ1-2,TRBD1,.,TRBV7-3,TGTGCCAGCAGCACTATAGCAGGGGGGGATGGCTACACCTTC,CASSTIAGGDGYTF
TRBJ2-2,.,.,TRBV13,TGTGCCAGCAGCGAGACAGGATTCACGAACACCGGGGAGCTGTTTTTT,CASSETGFTNTGELFF
TRBJ1-6,.,.,TRBV4-3,TGCGCCAGCAGCCAAGGGAATTCACCCCTCCACTTT,CASSQGNSPLHF